This TCR beta chain was documented in a study of tumor-infiltrating lymphocytes in primary liver carcinoma. The template, 450 to 650 ng total RNA, yielded TCR beta cDNA made with a constant-region primer. Sequencing libraries for TCR beta derived from three nested multiplex PCR rounds that used slightly modified ARM-PCR. Each CDR3 protein gets one entry after TCRdb re-called the multiplex PCR reads with MiXCR. The sample holds 100,000 to 150,000 distinct CDR3 sequences; around 60% are singletons and the top ten take around 8.2%. As to this clonotype: Its antigen is as yet unknown. An end of the junction does not agree with germline; a read error may underlie this.

Without any cell sorting, about 20-32 mg of bulk tissue yielded co-extracted RNA and DNA. General study points: Relative to blood, tumors carried a significantly larger fraction of the repertoire in their top 250 clones (p = 0.039).

The sequenced sample consisted of liver tumor tissue from sampling region 3. Subset given: tumor region T3, left-lateral pole. This clonotype was obtained from a woman aged 55-69 years with primary liver carcinoma and hepatitis B virus infection.

Here the CDR3 reads CASSSARGTGKLFF. In nucleotides, the CDR3 is TGTGCCAGCAGCTCAGCAAGGGGCACCGGGAAGCTGTTTTTT. The chain recombines TRBV11-2 with TRBJ2-2; the D gene could be TRBD1 or TRBD2 (5 bases each). The CDR3 is 14 residues long. CDR1 is SGHAT, CDR2 FQNNGV, per germline.